This T cell receptor beta chain was sequenced in a study of siplizumab effects on memory and regulatory T cells. Generated by immunoSEQ multiplex PCR, the TCRdb table keeps only in-frame clones and is missing some. The sample carries 100,000 or so clones, about 91% recorded once. The trim removed 4 bases at V and 0 bases at J, leaving 3 bases unmatched. The CDR3 has 15 residues. Germline CDR1 is PRHDT and CDR2 is FYEKMQ (reference sequence). The sequence was obtained from a human donor in good health. This rearrangement joins TRBV13 to TRBJ1-1, with TRBD1 identical over 9 bases. Sequencing was done on a sample of Tregs sorted from blood. The CDR3 loop reads CASSSGQGLNTEAFF. In DNA form, the CDR3 reads TGTGCCAGCAGCTCTGGACAGGGGTTGAACACTGAAGCTTTCTTT.